This is a list of T cell receptor beta chains from one sample in a study of blood T cell repertoires in COVID-19. This table comes from immunoSEQ multiplex PCR, and its TCRdb copy is limited to in-frame clones, with some not included. The sample carries almost 70,000 clones, approximately 89% recorded once. The sequenced sample was peripheral blood. These receptors all stem from a woman in her 70s with acute or convalescent COVID-19. Each CDR3 is given with its conserved first and last residue. Fields, in order: V gene, clone size, J gene, D gene, CDR3 DNA, CDR3 protein. D genes are given only for firm matches. Size values are once, few and many counts, or a class for expanded clones, and some rows have none.

v_call: TRBV9
clone_size: .
j_call: TRBJ2-2
d_call: .
cdr3_nt: TGTGCCAGCAGCCCACTAGCCTATGGGACCGGGGAGCTGTTTTTT
cdr3_aa: CASSPLAYGTGELFF

v_call: TRBV3-1/TRBV3-2
clone_size: .
j_call: TRBJ1-1
d_call: .
cdr3_nt: TGTGCCAGCAGCCAAGCATTCCAAGTCCCCCCTCCCGCGGCTTTCTTT
cdr3_aa: CASSQAFQVPPPAAFF

v_call: TRBV28
clone_size: .
j_call: TRBJ2-7
d_call: TRBD1
cdr3_nt: TGTGCCAGCAATCCCGGGACAGGGTTGAGCGAGCAGTACTTC
cdr3_aa: CASNPGTGLSEQYF

v_call: TRBV4-1
clone_size: .
j_call: TRBJ1-2
d_call: .
cdr3_nt: TGCGCCAGCAGCCACACAGGGCTTGGCTACACCTTC
cdr3_aa: CASSHTGLGYTF

v_call: TRBV7-9
clone_size: .
j_call: TRBJ1-6
d_call: TRBD1
cdr3_nt: TGTGCCAGCAGCCCAGGACAGGGGTATTCACCCCTCCACTTT
cdr3_aa: CASSPGQGYSPLHF

v_call: TRBV12-3/TRBV12-4
clone_size: .
j_call: TRBJ1-2
d_call: .
cdr3_nt: TGTGCCAGCAGTTTTTCAGGGTCCTATGGCTACACCTTC
cdr3_aa: CASSFSGSYGYTF

v_call: TRBV24-1
clone_size: .
j_call: TRBJ2-7
d_call: .
cdr3_nt: TGTGCCACCAGTGATTTAGAGTCCTACGAGCAGTACTTC
cdr3_aa: CATSDLESYEQYF

v_call: TRBV4-2
clone_size: .
j_call: TRBJ1-6
d_call: TRBD1
cdr3_nt: TGTGCCAGCAGCCAAGAGGGACAGAGAAATTCACCCCTCCACTTT
cdr3_aa: CASSQEGQRNSPLHF

v_call: TRBV28
clone_size: .
j_call: TRBJ1-2
d_call: .
cdr3_nt: TGTGCCAGCAGTACGGGACTCCGGGTTCCCACCTTC
cdr3_aa: CASSTGLRVPTF

v_call: TRBV7-2
clone_size: .
j_call: TRBJ2-3
d_call: .
cdr3_nt: TGTGCCAGCAGCTATAGGGACTCCGGCACAGATACGCAGTATTTT
cdr3_aa: CASSYRDSGTDTQYF

v_call: TRBV9
clone_size: .
j_call: TRBJ2-7
d_call: .
cdr3_nt: TGTGCCAGCAGCCTTTTTAGTGGGGGAGGCTACGAGCAGTACTTC
cdr3_aa: CASSLFSGGGYEQYF

v_call: TRBV29-1
clone_size: .
j_call: TRBJ1-1
d_call: .
cdr3_nt: TGCAGCGTTGCACAAGTGAACACTGAAGCTTTCTTT
cdr3_aa: CSVAQVNTEAFF

v_call: TRBV28
clone_size: .
j_call: TRBJ1-2
d_call: TRBD1
cdr3_nt: TGTGCCCACAACGGGGGACAGCAAGCTGGCTACACCTTC
cdr3_aa: CAHNGGQQAGYTF

v_call: TRBV6-6
clone_size: once
j_call: TRBJ1-2
d_call: .
cdr3_nt: TGTGCCAGCAGGGCCTCAGGGAAACATGGCTACACCTTC
cdr3_aa: CASRASGKHGYTF

v_call: TRBV28
clone_size: .
j_call: TRBJ2-7
d_call: TRBD1
cdr3_nt: TGTGCCAGCAGGGGTATAGACAGGGTTACGTACGAGCAGTACTTC
cdr3_aa: CASRGIDRVTYEQYF

v_call: TRBV24-1
clone_size: .
j_call: TRBJ1-4
d_call: .
cdr3_nt: TGTGCCACCAGTGATTTGCGGTCCGGGAAGAATGAAAAACTGTTTTTT
cdr3_aa: CATSDLRSGKNEKLFF

v_call: TRBV7-2
clone_size: .
j_call: TRBJ1-4
d_call: .
cdr3_nt: TGTGCCAGCAGCTTAGATGACCAACAGGAGTTGAATGAAAAACTGTTTTTT
cdr3_aa: CASSLDDQQELNEKLFF

v_call: TRBV9
clone_size: .
j_call: TRBJ2-3
d_call: TRBD2
cdr3_nt: TGTGCCAGCAGCCTGATTAGCGGGGGGGCAGATACGCAGTATTTT
cdr3_aa: CASSLISGGADTQYF

v_call: TRBV27
clone_size: .
j_call: TRBJ2-3
d_call: .
cdr3_nt: TGTGCCAGCAGTTTGGGGGGGCTGGGCACAGATACGCAGTATTTT
cdr3_aa: CASSLGGLGTDTQYF

v_call: TRBV4-2
clone_size: .
j_call: TRBJ2-1
d_call: TRBD1
cdr3_nt: TGTGCCAGCAGCCAATCCGCCGGGACAGGGTACTACAATGAGCAGTTCTTC
cdr3_aa: CASSQSAGTGYYNEQFF

v_call: TRBV7-2
clone_size: few
j_call: TRBJ1-2
d_call: TRBD1
cdr3_nt: TGTGCCAGCAGCGTGACAGGGGATGACTATGGCTACACCTTC
cdr3_aa: CASSVTGDDYGYTF

v_call: TRBV6-6
clone_size: .
j_call: TRBJ1-5
d_call: .
cdr3_nt: TGTGCCAGCAGTTACAGGGGGAGCAATCAGCCCCAGCATTTT
cdr3_aa: CASSYRGSNQPQHF

v_call: TRBV27
clone_size: .
j_call: TRBJ1-2
d_call: .
cdr3_nt: TGTGCCAGCAGGAGACACACTAACTATGGCTACACCTTC
cdr3_aa: CASRRHTNYGYTF

v_call: TRBV28
clone_size: .
j_call: TRBJ2-5
d_call: TRBD2
cdr3_nt: TGTGCCAGCAGTTTATGGACTAGCGGGGAGACGGGGACCCAGTACTTC
cdr3_aa: CASSLWTSGETGTQYF

v_call: TRBV4-3
clone_size: .
j_call: TRBJ1-4
d_call: .
cdr3_nt: TGCGCCAGCAGCCAAGATGTACTGGGACACCTTGGACCGAATGAAAAACTGTTTTTT
cdr3_aa: CASSQDVLGHLGPNEKLFF

v_call: TRBV2
clone_size: few
j_call: TRBJ1-4
d_call: .
cdr3_nt: TGTGCCAGCAGTGACACCCTAGATGAAAAACTGTTTTTT
cdr3_aa: CASSDTLDEKLFF

v_call: TRBV5-1
clone_size: .
j_call: TRBJ1-1
d_call: .
cdr3_nt: TGCGCCAGCTACGGGGGGGACACTGAAGCTTTCTTT
cdr3_aa: CASYGGDTEAFF

v_call: TRBV27
clone_size: .
j_call: TRBJ2-3
d_call: .
cdr3_nt: TGTGCCACCAAGAGGCAGAATACGCAGTATTTT
cdr3_aa: CATKRQNTQYF

v_call: TRBV7-2
clone_size: .
j_call: TRBJ2-7
d_call: TRBD2
cdr3_nt: TGTGCCAGCAGCTCACATAGCGGGAGCTACGAGCAGTACTTC
cdr3_aa: CASSSHSGSYEQYF

v_call: TRBV18
clone_size: .
j_call: TRBJ1-3
d_call: .
cdr3_nt: TGTGCCAGCTCACCACAGACTGGTAGCTCTGGAAACACCATATATTTT
cdr3_aa: CASSPQTGSSGNTIYF

v_call: TRBV24-1
clone_size: few
j_call: TRBJ2-5
d_call: TRBD2
cdr3_nt: TGTGCCACCAGTGATCCCGGACTAGCGGGGGCCCAGACCCAGTACTTC
cdr3_aa: CATSDPGLAGAQTQYF

v_call: TRBV27
clone_size: .
j_call: TRBJ2-1
d_call: TRBD1
cdr3_nt: TGTGCCAGCAGTTCCCCCTGGGGCAGGGGGCTCCACAATGAGCAGTTCTTC
cdr3_aa: CASSSPWGRGLHNEQFF

v_call: TRBV6-5
clone_size: .
j_call: TRBJ1-2
d_call: .
cdr3_nt: TGTGCCAGCTCGGGACATGAGGACTATGGCTACACCTTC
cdr3_aa: CASSGHEDYGYTF

v_call: TRBV6-2/TRBV6-3
clone_size: .
j_call: TRBJ2-3
d_call: .
cdr3_nt: TGTGCCAGCAGTTTGGGTGGGCAGCTCACAGATACGCAGTATTTT
cdr3_aa: CASSLGGQLTDTQYF

v_call: TRBV2
clone_size: .
j_call: TRBJ1-1
d_call: .
cdr3_nt: TGTGCCAGTACGGAGCAGACTATTAACACTGAAGCTTTCTTT
cdr3_aa: CASTEQTINTEAFF

v_call: TRBV11-2
clone_size: .
j_call: TRBJ2-5
d_call: TRBD1
cdr3_nt: TGTGCCAGCAGCTTAGCGGGACAGGGGATTCGGGAGACCCAGTACTTC
cdr3_aa: CASSLAGQGIRETQYF

v_call: TRBV2
clone_size: .
j_call: TRBJ1-1
d_call: .
cdr3_nt: TGTGCCAGCAGTGAAGACAGTTCGGACACTGAAGCTTTCTTT
cdr3_aa: CASSEDSSDTEAFF